Listed here is a single T cell receptor beta chain. This entry comes from a study of blood T cell repertoires in COVID-19. Study context: Donors in the United States, Italy and Spain gave samples during acute or convalescent COVID-19. In each case, the material was cDNA or gDNA derived from T cells, B-cell-depleted T cells, or PBMCs.

Per the germline V gene, CDR1 is LGHNA and CDR2 is YNFKEQ. The CDR3 spans 17 residues. Trimming removed 2 bases at V and 0 bases at J, with 17 bases between. How the authors handled the data: Amplification of reference gene primers provided the estimated nucleated cell counts. Sequencing was performed with immunoSEQ multiplex PCR; in TCRdb, only in-frame clones are kept and a portion is missing. V and J calls and clone size come straight from that table; D and trimming were deduced from the DNA. The sample consists of tens of thousands of clones, about 86% of them appearing once. The receptor comes from a human donor in a cohort sampled during active COVID-19. The chain recombines TRBV4-2 with TRBJ2-7; a weak D match, TRBD2 (7 bases). Sequenced sample: peripheral blood. This chain's CDR3 is CASSQTGGLAFSYEQYF. As DNA, the CDR3 is TGTGCCAGCAGCCAAACCGGGGGGCTTGCCTTCTCCTACGAGCAGTACTTC.